The 27 T cell receptor beta chains in this list originate from one sample, sequenced in a study of spatial heterogeneity in lung cancer. Described time point: sample taken at primary tumor resection. Tumor, nontumor lung or frozen PBMC supplied whole RNA, sequenced without sorting. TCRdb analysed the 5' RACE reads with MiXCR anew, one entry per CDR3 protein. The data contain 11,000 or so distinct CDR3 sequences, around 4% of them seen just once; the ten biggest clones take up 6% to 9.5%. Specimen: normal lung tissue next to the tumor, collected at surgery. These TCRs come from a male donor with early-stage non-small cell lung cancer.

As for this clonotype: Being off target in a library aimed at alpha chains, this beta chain has a size of little meaning. J is TRBJ1-2 and V is TRBV11-2; TRBD1 matches 8 bases. This CDR3 region has 17 residues. V trimming: 1 base; J trimming: 3 bases; junction bases outside the gene matches: 10. Germline V gives CDR1 SGHAT, CDR2 FQNNGV. The chain's CDR3 is CASSLAGTGPADYGYTF. The CDR3 region has the DNA TGTGCCAGCAGCTTAGCCGGGACAGGACCCGCTGACTATGGCTACACCTTC. Based on the CDR3 plus reference TRBV11-2 and TRBJ1-2, the full variable domain is EAGVAQSPRYKIIEKRQSVAFWCNPISGHATLYWYQQILGQGPKLLIQFQNNGVVDDSQLPKDRFSAERLKGVDSTLKIQPAKLEDSAVYLCASSLAGTGPADYGYTFGSGTRLTVV.

This clonotype is medium-sized within its sample. The library was designed around alpha chains, so this beta chain is a stray read whose abundance carries little weight. The chain has TRBV20-1 and TRBJ2-3; D ambiguous. The CDR3 totals 14 residues. With 1 base removed from V and 2 bases from J, the gap between germline ends came to 10 bases. Per germline, CDR1 DFQATT and CDR2 SNEGSKA (reference sequence). The CDR3 loop reads CSARGVRLTDTQYF. For the CDR3, the DNA is TGCAGTGCTAGAGGGGTGAGGCTCACAGATACGCAGTATTTT.

This clonotype is judged medium-sized. Because the library targeted alpha chains, this beta chain is an off-target read whose size means little. V gene TRBV18 combines with J gene TRBJ1-1; D remains ambiguous. CDR3 length equals 11 residues. V lost 6 bases to trimming and J lost 11 bases, with 13 bases between them. CDR1 and CDR2 (germline): KGHSH, LQKENI. The chain's CDR3 is CASSKGGLAFF. The CDR3 nucleotides are TGTGCCAGCTCGAAGGGAGGTCTGGCTTTCTTT. The full variable domain, in which reference TRBV18 and TRBJ1-1 provide the parts outside the CDR3, is NAGVMQNPRHLVRRRGQEARLRCSPMKGHSHVYWYRQLPEEGLKFMVYLQKENIIDESGMPKERFSAEFPKEGPSILRIQQVVRGDSAAYFCASSKGGLAFFGQGTRLTVV.

Worth noting for this clonotype: Possible read error: a much larger clone is one base away. For a library built for alpha chains, this beta chain is a stray read; little rests on its size. The V call is TRBV6-2 or TRBV6-3, the J call TRBJ1-2; possibly TRBD1 for D (6 bases). The germline CDR1 and CDR2 sequences are MNHEY and SVGEGT. V lost 6 bases and J lost 4, with 12 bases in between. The CDR3 is made up of 13 amino acids. This chain's CDR3 is CASSPYRAYGYTF. CDR3 nucleotides: TGTGCCAGCAGCCCGTACAGGGCCTATGGCTACACCTTC.

By share, this clonotype ranks as large (0.1 to 1%). As an off-target read in a library built for alpha chains, this beta chain has a frequency of little significance. V gene TRBV10-1 combines with J gene TRBJ2-1, with 11 bases fitting TRBD1. Germline CDR1 is WNHNN and CDR2 is SYGVQD (reference sequence). This CDR3 spans 15 amino acids. With 1 base clipped from V and 5 bases from J, the junction kept 1 base outside the gene matches. The chain's CDR3 is CASSEWGQGDNEQFF. The CDR3 DNA sequence: TGCGCCAGCAGTGAGTGGGGACAGGGGGACAATGAGCAGTTCTTC.

This clonotype was seen repeatedly, ten times or more. Since it is a stray read in a library aimed at alpha chains, this beta chain has a size that is not meaningful. CDR3 loop: CSVIWTSGNSYEQYF. The CDR3 DNA follows: TGCAGCGTTATTTGGACTAGCGGGAACTCCTACGAGCAGTACTTC. The chain recombines TRBV29-1 with TRBJ2-7; 12 bases agree with TRBD2. J lost 0 bases, V lost 5 bases, and 5 bases had no gene match. Germline-derived CDR1 and CDR2 are SQVTM and ANQGSEA. CDR3 length: 15 amino acids.

The table lists this clonotype with many counts. For a library built for alpha chains, this beta chain is a stray read; little rests on its size. This sequence joins TRBV28 and TRBJ2-5; 7 nucleotides match TRBD1. Looked up from germline, CDR1 is MDHEN and CDR2 is SYDVKM. The CDR3 runs 15 residues. V was pared by 2 bases and J by 3 bases, with 6 bases of the junction left unmatched. The CDR3 reads CASSLGGQQKETQYF. CDR3 coding DNA: TGTGCCAGCAGTTTAGGGGGACAGCAGAAAGAGACCCAGTACTTC. Complete variable domain (other parts from reference TRBV28 and TRBJ2-5): DVKVTQSSRYLVKRTGEKVFLECVQDMDHENMFWYRQDPGLGLRLIYFSYDVKMKEKGDIPEGYSVSREKKERFSLILESASTNQTSMYLCASSLGGQQKETQYFGPGTRLLVL.

This clonotype was observed many times. Little can be read into the size of this beta chain, an off-target read in a library designed for alpha chains. This sequence joins TRBV4-3 and TRBJ2-5; D remains unclear. Per the germline V gene, CDR1 is LGHNA and CDR2 is YSLEER. Trimming took off 0 bases at V and 3 bases at J, with 23 bases between the two ends. The CDR3 is 19 amino acids. The CDR3, as DNA: TGCGCCAGCAGCCAAGATCGTAGAGGCACAGATGCACGAAAAGAGACCCAGTACTTC. This gives the protein CASSQDRRGTDARKETQYF.

In this sample, this clonotype is medium-sized (0.01 to 0.1%). Because the library targeted alpha chains, this beta chain is an off-target read whose size means little. The CDR3 region is CASSRTSGRAETQYF. CDR3 nucleotide sequence: TGTGCCAGTAGTAGGACTAGCGGGAGGGCAGAGACCCAGTACTTC. The chain links TRBV19 to TRBJ2-5; 15 nucleotides match TRBD2. The CDR3 runs to 15 residues. Trimming removed 4 bases from V and 4 bases from J; junction bases left unmatched: 1. CDR1 and CDR2 from the germline V gene are LNHDA and SQIVND (reference sequence).

This clonotype was seen repeatedly, ten times or more. Because this beta chain is a stray read in a library intended to capture alpha chains, its abundance should not be given much weight. V and J are TRBV6-2 or TRBV6-3 and TRBJ1-5; D perhaps matches TRBD1 (6 bases). Germline V lookup: CDR1 MNHEY, CDR2 SVGEGT. V was cut by 7 bases and J by 0 bases, with 22 bases left in between. CDR3 length: 18 residues. The CDR3: CASNQGPGTPYSNQPQHF. The CDR3 DNA is TGTGCCAGCAACCAAGGTCCCGGGACACCTTATAGCAATCAGCCCCAGCATTTT.

This clonotype was seen repeatedly, ten times or more. This beta chain came through as a stray read in a library set up for alpha chains, and its size says little. The V call is TRBV20-1, the J call TRBJ2-1; 9 bases line up with TRBD2. CDR3 length: 18 residues. The V and J ends lost 8 bases and 3 bases, in that order; junction bases with no gene match: 20. Germline CDR1 DFQATT, CDR2 SNEGSKA (reference sequence). This CDR3 reads CSPAGVDSGSKFYNEQFF. Written as DNA, the CDR3 is TGCAGTCCGGCGGGGGTTGATAGCGGGAGCAAATTCTACAATGAGCAGTTCTTC.

Many counts were recorded for this clonotype. For a library built for alpha chains, this beta chain is a stray read; little rests on its size. The gene calls are TRBV7-3 and TRBJ2-7; 7 bases match TRBD1. V lost 2 bases and J lost 5; bases outside the gene matches: 6. The CDR3 runs to 14 residues. Per germline, CDR1 SGHTA and CDR2 FQGTGA. CDR3 in amino acids: CASSLSQGTDEQYF. In DNA, the CDR3 is TGTGCCAGCAGCTTATCCCAGGGGACAGACGAGCAGTACTTC.

This clonotype was picked up many times. Because this beta chain is a stray read in a library intended to capture alpha chains, its abundance should not be given much weight. V is TRBV29-1 and J is TRBJ2-3, with D unresolved. The ends were cut back, 1 base at V and 4 bases at J, with 12 bases in the middle. Germline V CDR1 and CDR2: SQVTM, ANQGSEA. The CDR3 spans 14 residues. Written as DNA, the CDR3 is TGCAGCGTTGAAGCGGCGAGTCTCCCAGATACGCAGTATTTT. It is translated as CSVEAASLPDTQYF.

To note about this clonotype: This beta chain was picked up by a library intended for alpha chains and is off target, so its count carries little meaning. V is TRBV2 and J is TRBJ1-5; perhaps TRBD1 as D (5 bases). V lost 6 bases and J 5 bases, leaving 11 bases between the germline ends. The CDR3 has 13 amino acids. Per the germline V gene, CDR1 is SNHLY and CDR2 is FYNNEI. The CDR3 loop is CASRPEGDQPQHF. The CDR3 DNA follows: TGTGCCAGCAGACCGGAAGGGGATCAGCCCCAGCATTTT.

This clonotype was counted many times. This beta chain turned up in a library designed for alpha chains; as an off-target read, its abundance says little. The chain carries TRBV20-1 and TRBJ2-7, with 7 nucleotides matching TRBD2. J lost 6 bases, V lost 3 bases, and 8 bases had no gene match. The CDR3 has 13 residues. Looked up from germline, CDR1 is DFQATT and CDR2 is SNEGSKA (reference sequence). The CDR3 spells CSASLLSGGEQYF. DNA of the CDR3: TGCAGTGCTAGTCTACTATCGGGGGGCGAGCAGTACTTC.

By share, this clonotype counts as medium-sized. This beta chain is an off-target read within a library intended for alpha chains, so its frequency means little. The gene calls are TRBV28 and TRBJ2-7; 9 positions agree with TRBD1. The junction had 11 bases not matched to a gene; V was cut back by 3 bases and J by 8 bases. This CDR3 comprises 15 residues. Looked up from germline, CDR1 is MDHEN and CDR2 is SYDVKM. The chain's CDR3 is CASSFPGTGKNKQYF. Written as DNA, the CDR3 is TGTGCCAGCAGTTTCCCCGGGACAGGGAAAAATAAGCAGTACTTC.

This clonotype was detected ten times or more. This beta chain is an off-target read within a library intended for alpha chains, so its frequency means little. The chain combines TRBV2 with TRBJ1-1; 8 bases fit TRBD1. Germline assignment: CDR1 SNHLY and CDR2 FYNNEI. The CDR3 extends over 14 amino acids. The V and J ends lost 6 bases and 1 base, in that order; junction bases with no gene match: 4. The CDR3 DNA reads TGTGCCAGCAGGGGAGACAGGGGGAACACTGAAGCTTTCTTT. Protein sequence: CASRGDRGNTEAFF.

This clonotype was counted many times. A library prepared for alpha chains yielded this beta chain as an off-target read; its size is of little meaning. V usage is TRBV4-3 and J usage is TRBJ1-1; 10 bases are shared with TRBD1. The CDR3 extends over 14 amino acids. V shed 4 bases, J shed 5 bases, and the junction held 4 bases outside the gene matches. Germline-derived CDR1 and CDR2 are LGHNA and YSLEER. The CDR3 sequence: CASSLDRGLTEAFF. CDR3 bases: TGCGCCAGCAGCCTCGACAGGGGGCTGACTGAAGCTTTCTTT.

This clonotype has only a few counts. This beta chain is a stray read from a library made for alpha chains; its abundance is not meaningful. The V call is TRBV6-6, the J call TRBJ1-4; D remains unclear. The CDR3 covers 17 residues. Trimming left V 2 bases short and J 0 bases short, with 13 bases between. The germline V gene encodes CDR1 MNHNY and CDR2 SVGAGI (reference sequence). DNA for the CDR3: TGTGCCAGCAGTTACCGGGGAGGGATGGCAACTAATGAAAAACTGTTTTTT. Encoded protein: CASSYRGGMATNEKLFF.

This clonotype was seen at least ten times. This beta chain is a stray read from a library made for alpha chains; its abundance is not meaningful. The chain carries TRBV25-1 and TRBJ1-4; D is possibly TRBD1 (6 bases). The germline gives CDR1 MGHDK, CDR2 SYGVNS. The V end was cut by 3 bases, the J end by 7 bases, with 15 bases between. The CDR3 loop spans 15 amino acids. For the CDR3, the DNA is TGTGCCAGCAGTGAGGGAGGGGGAAACCGTGAAAAACTGTTTTTT. Its translation: CASSEGGGNREKLFF.

The table lists this clonotype with many counts. This beta chain is an unintended read in a library built for alpha chains; its size means little. The J gene is TRBJ2-1, the V gene TRBV3-1, with 7 bases matching TRBD1. The V gene's germline CDR1 is LGHDT and CDR2 YNNKEL (reference sequence). The CDR3 consists of 15 residues. V shed 2 bases, J shed 3 bases, and the junction held 4 bases outside the gene matches. CDR3: CASSQKGQNYNEQFF. CDR3 DNA: TGTGCCAGCAGCCAAAAGGGACAGAACTACAATGAGCAGTTCTTC.

This clonotype was seen only a few times. This beta chain appears as a stray read in a library generated for alpha chains; its size is not informative. In nucleotides, the CDR3 is TGCGCCAGCAGCCGCGGCGGGCAGCAGCTCTATGGCTACACCTTC. This encodes CASSRGGQQLYGYTF. This chain uses TRBV5-1 with TRBJ1-2; no definite D call. V lost 4 bases, J lost 4 bases, and 17 bases lay in between. Germline-derived CDR1 and CDR2 are SGHRS and YFSETQ. This CDR3 has 15 amino acids.

This clonotype is medium-sized within its sample. The library was built for alpha chains, so this beta chain is an off-target read and its size means little. This chain links TRBV6-2 or TRBV6-3 with TRBJ2-3, with TRBD1 matching over 7 bases. The length of the CDR3 is 15 residues. V dropped 0 bases and J dropped 4; count of bases not matched to a gene: 4. The germline V gene has CDR1 MNHEY and CDR2 SVGEGT. The CDR3 nucleotides read TGTGCCAGCAGTTACTCGACAGGGATGGCAGATACGCAGTATTTT. Translated: CASSYSTGMADTQYF.

This clonotype has ten or more counts. This beta chain is an off-target read within a library intended for alpha chains, so its frequency means little. The rearrangement joins TRBV21-1 to TRBJ2-7; the table calls TRBD1, which could not be checked here. TRBV21-1 corresponds to a pseudogene. The CDR3 consists of 12 residues. The CDR3 DNA reads as TGTGCAATCCAGGGTTGGCAGGACGAGCAGTACTTC. It specifies CAIQGWQDEQYF.

This clonotype occurred many times. As an off-target read in a library built for alpha chains, this beta chain has a frequency of little significance. The chain has TRBV20-1 and TRBJ1-6; weak D call: TRBD1 (5 bases). The V end lost 6 bases, the J end lost 0 bases, and 12 bases lay between the germline ends. Germline CDR1 is DFQATT and CDR2 is SNEGSKA (reference sequence). The CDR3 covers 15 residues. CDR3 sequence: CSALDSSSYNSPLHF. CDR3 DNA: TGCAGTGCGCTAGACAGTAGCTCCTATAATTCACCCCTCCACTTT.

As to this clonotype: Within a library made for alpha chains, this beta chain is off target, and its count is uninformative. The gene calls are TRBV4-1 and TRBJ2-7; 7 bases align to TRBD1. The CDR3 is made up of 16 amino acids. Germline V CDR1 and CDR2: MGHRA, YSYEKL. J gave up 6 bases and V 4 bases, and 15 bases lay outside the gene matches. CDR3 amino acids: CASSLTIDRANGEQYF. As DNA, the CDR3 is TGCGCCAGCAGCCTGACCATCGACAGGGCGAACGGCGAGCAGTACTTC.

A few counts support this clonotype. Since the library was made to target alpha chains, this beta chain is a stray read and its abundance is not meaningful. The CDR3 coding sequence is TGTGCCAGCAGCGCGGGCACAGCAGTCTATGGCTACACCTTC. It specifies CASSAGTAVYGYTF. The rearrangement links TRBV5-6 to TRBJ1-2; D uncertain. CDR3 length equals 14 residues. Trimming removed 4 bases from V and 4 bases from J, with 14 bases in between. Germline loops: CDR1 SGHDT, CDR2 YYEEEE.